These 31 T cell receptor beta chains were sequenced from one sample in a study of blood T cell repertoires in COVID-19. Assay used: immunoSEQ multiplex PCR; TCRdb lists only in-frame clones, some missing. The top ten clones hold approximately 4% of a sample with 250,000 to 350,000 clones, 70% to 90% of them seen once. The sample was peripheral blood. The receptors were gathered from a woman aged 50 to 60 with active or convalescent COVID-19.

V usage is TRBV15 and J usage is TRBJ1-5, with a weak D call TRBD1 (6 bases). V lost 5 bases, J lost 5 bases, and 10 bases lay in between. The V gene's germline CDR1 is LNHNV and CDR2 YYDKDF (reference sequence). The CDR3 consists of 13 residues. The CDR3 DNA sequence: TGTGCCACCAGCCGGGGGGGCGATCAGCCCCAGCATTTT. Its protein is CATSRGGDQPQHF.

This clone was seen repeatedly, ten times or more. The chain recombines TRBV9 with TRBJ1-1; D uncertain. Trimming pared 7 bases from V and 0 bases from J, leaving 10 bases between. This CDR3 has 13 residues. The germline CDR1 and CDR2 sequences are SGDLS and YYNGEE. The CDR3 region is CASSAAMNTEAFF. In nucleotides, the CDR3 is TGTGCCAGCTCGGCGGCTATGAACACTGAAGCTTTCTTT.

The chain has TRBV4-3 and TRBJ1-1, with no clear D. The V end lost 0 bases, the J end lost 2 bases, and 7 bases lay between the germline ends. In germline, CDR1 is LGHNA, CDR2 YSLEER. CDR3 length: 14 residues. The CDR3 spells CASSQETLNTEAFF. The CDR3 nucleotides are TGCGCCAGCAGCCAAGAGACACTCAACACTGAAGCTTTCTTT.

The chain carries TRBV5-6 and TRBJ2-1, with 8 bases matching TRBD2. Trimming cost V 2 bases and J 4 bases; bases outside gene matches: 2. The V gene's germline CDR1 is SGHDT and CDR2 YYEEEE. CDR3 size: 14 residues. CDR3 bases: TGTGCCAGCAGCTTAGCGGGGGCTTACAATGAGCAGTTCTTC. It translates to CASSLAGAYNEQFF.

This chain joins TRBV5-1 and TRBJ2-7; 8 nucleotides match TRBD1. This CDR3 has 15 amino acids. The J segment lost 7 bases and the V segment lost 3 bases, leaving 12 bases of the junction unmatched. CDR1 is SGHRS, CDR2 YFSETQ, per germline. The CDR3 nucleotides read TGCGCCAGCAGCTCCCTTCCAGGGGGCGCGTGGGAGCAGTACTTC. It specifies CASSSLPGGAWEQYF.

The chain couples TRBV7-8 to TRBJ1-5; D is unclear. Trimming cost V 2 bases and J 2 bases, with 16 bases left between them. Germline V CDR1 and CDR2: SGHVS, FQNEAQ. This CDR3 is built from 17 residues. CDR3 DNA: TGTGCCAGCAGCTTATTTCCCGGGTACAACGGCAATCAGCCCCAGCATTTT. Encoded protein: CASSLFPGYNGNQPQHF. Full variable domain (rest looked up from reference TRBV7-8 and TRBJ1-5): GAGVSQSPRYKVAKRGQDVALRCDPISGHVSLFWYQQALGQGPEFLTYFQNEAQLDKSGLPSDRFFAERPEGSVSTLKIQRTQQEDSAVYLCASSLFPGYNGNQPQHFGDGTRLSIL.

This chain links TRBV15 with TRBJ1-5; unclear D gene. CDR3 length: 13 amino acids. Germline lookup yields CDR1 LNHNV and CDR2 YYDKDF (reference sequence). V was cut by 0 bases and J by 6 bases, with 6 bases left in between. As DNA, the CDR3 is TGTGCCACCAGCAGAGATACGGGTCAGCCCCAGCATTTT. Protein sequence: CATSRDTGQPQHF.

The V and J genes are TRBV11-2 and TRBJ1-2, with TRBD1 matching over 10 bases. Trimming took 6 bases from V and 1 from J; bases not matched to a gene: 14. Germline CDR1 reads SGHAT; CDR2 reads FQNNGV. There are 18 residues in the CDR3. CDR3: CASRGYSGTGEINYGYTF. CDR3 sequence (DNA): TGTGCCAGCAGAGGATACTCGGGGACAGGGGAAATTAACTATGGCTACACCTTC.

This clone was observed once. The CDR3 DNA sequence: TGTGCCAGCAGCTCTCTCAGGGGTGCCTATGGCTACACCTTC. Translation: CASSSLRGAYGYTF. The rearrangement uses TRBV11-2 and TRBJ1-2, with a possible D match to TRBD1 (6 bases). CDR3 size: 14 residues. Germline V lookup: CDR1 SGHAT, CDR2 FQNNGV. V lost 4 bases, J lost 4 bases, and 13 bases lay in between. The full variable domain, rest sourced from reference TRBV11-2 and TRBJ1-2, is EAGVAQSPRYKIIEKRQSVAFWCNPISGHATLYWYQQILGQGPKLLIQFQNNGVVDDSQLPKDRFSAERLKGVDSTLKIQPAKLEDSAVYLCASSSLRGAYGYTFGSGTRLTVV.

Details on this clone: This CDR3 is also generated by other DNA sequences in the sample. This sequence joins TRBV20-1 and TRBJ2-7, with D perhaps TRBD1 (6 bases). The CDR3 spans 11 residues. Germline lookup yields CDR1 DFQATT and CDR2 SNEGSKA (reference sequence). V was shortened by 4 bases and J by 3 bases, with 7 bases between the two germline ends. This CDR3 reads CSAIQGYEQYF. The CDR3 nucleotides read TGCAGTGCTATACAGGGCTACGAGCAGTACTTC.

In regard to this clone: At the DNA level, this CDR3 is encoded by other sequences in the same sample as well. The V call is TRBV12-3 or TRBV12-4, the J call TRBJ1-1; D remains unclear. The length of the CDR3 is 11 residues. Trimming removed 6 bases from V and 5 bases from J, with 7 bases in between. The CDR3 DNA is TGTGCCAGCAGCAGAGGGACTGAAGCTTTCTTT. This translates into CASSRGTEAFF.

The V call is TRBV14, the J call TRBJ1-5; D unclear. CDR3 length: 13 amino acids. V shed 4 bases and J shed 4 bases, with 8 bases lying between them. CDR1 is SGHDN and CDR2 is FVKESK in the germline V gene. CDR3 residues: CASSREHNQPQHF. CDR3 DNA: TGTGCCAGCAGCCGAGAACATAATCAGCCCCAGCATTTT.

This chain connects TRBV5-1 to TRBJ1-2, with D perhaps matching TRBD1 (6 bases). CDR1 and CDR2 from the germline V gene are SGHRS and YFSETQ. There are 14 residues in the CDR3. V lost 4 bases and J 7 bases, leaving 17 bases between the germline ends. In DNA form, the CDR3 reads TGCGCCAGCAGCCCCTTCCCAGGGGCCGGTGGCTACACCTTC. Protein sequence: CASSPFPGAGGYTF.

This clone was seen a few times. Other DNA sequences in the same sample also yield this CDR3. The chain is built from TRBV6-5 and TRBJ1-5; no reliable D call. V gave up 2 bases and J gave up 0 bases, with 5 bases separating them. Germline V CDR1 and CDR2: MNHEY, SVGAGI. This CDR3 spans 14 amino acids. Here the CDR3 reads CASSYGGSNQPQHF. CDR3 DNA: TGTGCCAGCAGTTACGGCGGTAGCAATCAGCCCCAGCATTTT.

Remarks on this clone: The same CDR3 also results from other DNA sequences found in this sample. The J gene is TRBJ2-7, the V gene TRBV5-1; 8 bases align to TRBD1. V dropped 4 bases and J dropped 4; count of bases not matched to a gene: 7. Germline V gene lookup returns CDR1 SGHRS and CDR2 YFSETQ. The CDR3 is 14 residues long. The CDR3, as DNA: TGCGCCAGCAGCCTCGGGACAGGTGGATACGAGCAGTACTTC. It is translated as CASSLGTGGYEQYF.

The CDR3 region is CASRPGQPPGNQPQHF. The CDR3 DNA follows: TGTGCCAGCAGGCCGGGACAGCCACCCGGGAATCAGCCCCAGCATTTT. V usage is TRBV28 and J usage is TRBJ1-5; 7 nucleotides agree with TRBD1. With 6 bases clipped from V and 4 bases from J, the junction kept 12 bases outside the gene matches. CDR3 length: 16 amino acids. Looked up from germline, CDR1 is MDHEN and CDR2 is SYDVKM.

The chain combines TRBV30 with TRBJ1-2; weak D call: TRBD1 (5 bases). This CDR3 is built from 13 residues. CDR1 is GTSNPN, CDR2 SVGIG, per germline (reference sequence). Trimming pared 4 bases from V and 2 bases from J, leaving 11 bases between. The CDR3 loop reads CAWNVGVNYGYTF. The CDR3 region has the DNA TGTGCCTGGAATGTAGGGGTGAACTATGGCTACACCTTC.

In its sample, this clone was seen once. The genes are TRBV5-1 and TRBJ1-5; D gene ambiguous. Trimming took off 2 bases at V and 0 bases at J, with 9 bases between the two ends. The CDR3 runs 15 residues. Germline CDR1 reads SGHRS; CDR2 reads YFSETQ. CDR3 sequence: CASSLAPNSNQPQHF. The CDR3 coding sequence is TGCGCCAGCAGCTTAGCGCCTAATAGCAATCAGCCCCAGCATTTT.

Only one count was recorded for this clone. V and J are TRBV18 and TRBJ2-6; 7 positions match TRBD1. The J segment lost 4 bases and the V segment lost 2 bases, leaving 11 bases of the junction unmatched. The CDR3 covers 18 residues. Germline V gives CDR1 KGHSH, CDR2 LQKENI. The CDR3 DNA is TGTGCCAGCTCACCAATCACAGGGGCCGTCTCGGGGGCCAACGTCCTGACTTTC. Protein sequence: CASSPITGAVSGANVLTF.

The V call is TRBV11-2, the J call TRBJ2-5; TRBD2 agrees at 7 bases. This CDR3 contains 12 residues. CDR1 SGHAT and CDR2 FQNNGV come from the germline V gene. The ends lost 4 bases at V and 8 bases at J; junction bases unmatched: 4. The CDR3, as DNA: TGTGCCAGCAGCTCCCTAGCGGCCACCCAGTACTTC. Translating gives CASSSLAATQYF.

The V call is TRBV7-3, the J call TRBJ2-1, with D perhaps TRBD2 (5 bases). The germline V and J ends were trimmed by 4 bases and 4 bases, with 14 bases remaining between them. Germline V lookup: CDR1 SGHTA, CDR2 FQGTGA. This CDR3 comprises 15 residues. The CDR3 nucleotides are TGTGCCAGCAGCTCTAGCTTCCAAGCGTACAATGAGCAGTTCTTC. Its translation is CASSSSFQAYNEQFF.

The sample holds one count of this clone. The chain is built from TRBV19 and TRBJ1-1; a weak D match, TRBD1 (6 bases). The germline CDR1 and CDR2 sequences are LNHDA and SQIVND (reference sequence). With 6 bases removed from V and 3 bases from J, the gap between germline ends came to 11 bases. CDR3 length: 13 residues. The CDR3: CASRNYRDTEAFF. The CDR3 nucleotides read TGTGCCAGTAGAAACTACAGGGACACTGAAGCTTTCTTT.

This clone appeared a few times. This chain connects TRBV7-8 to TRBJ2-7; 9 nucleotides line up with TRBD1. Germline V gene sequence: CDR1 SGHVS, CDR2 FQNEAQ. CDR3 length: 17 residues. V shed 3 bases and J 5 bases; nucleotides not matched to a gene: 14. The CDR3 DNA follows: TGTGCCAGCAGCTTTGGGACGTTAGGGGGACAGGGCCACGAGCAGTACTTC. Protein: CASSFGTLGGQGHEQYF.

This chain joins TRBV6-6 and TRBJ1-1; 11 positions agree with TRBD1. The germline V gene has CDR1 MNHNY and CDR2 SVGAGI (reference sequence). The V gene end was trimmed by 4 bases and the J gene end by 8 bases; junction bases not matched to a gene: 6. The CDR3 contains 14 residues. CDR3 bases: TGTGCCAGCAGTTTTGGGACAGGGGGGACCGAAGCTTTCTTT. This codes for CASSFGTGGTEAFF.

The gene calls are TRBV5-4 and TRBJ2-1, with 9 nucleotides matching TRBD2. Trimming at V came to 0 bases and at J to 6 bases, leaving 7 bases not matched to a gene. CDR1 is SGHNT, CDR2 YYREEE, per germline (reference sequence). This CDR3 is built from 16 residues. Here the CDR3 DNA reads TGTGCCAGCAGCTTGGCGGGCGGGGGGGCCCTCAATGAGCAGTTCTTC. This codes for CASSLAGGGALNEQFF.

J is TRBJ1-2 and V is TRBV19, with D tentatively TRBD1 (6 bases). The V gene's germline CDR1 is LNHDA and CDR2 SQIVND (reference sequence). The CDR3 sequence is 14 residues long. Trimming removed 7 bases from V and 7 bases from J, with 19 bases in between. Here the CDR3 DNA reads TGTGCCAGTATCCCACAGGGAGCTGTTGGTGGCTACACCTTC. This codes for CASIPQGAVGGYTF.

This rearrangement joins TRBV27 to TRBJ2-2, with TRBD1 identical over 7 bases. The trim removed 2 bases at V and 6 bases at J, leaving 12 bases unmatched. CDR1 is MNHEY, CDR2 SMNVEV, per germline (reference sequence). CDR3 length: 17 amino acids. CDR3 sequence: CASSLGSPGGTAGELFF. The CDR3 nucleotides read TGTGCCAGCAGTTTAGGCTCTCCAGGGGGTACTGCCGGGGAGCTGTTTTTT.

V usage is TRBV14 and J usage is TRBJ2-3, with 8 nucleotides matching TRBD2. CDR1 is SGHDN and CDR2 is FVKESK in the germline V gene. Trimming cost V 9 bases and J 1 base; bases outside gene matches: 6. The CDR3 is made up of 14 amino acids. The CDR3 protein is CASGLAGGTDTQYF. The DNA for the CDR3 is TGTGCCAGTGGACTAGCCGGGGGCACAGATACGCAGTATTTT.

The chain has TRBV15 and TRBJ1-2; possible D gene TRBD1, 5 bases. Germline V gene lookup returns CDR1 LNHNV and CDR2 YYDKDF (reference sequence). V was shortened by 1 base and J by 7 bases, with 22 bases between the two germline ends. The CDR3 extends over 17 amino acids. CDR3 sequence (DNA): TGTGCCACCAGCAGAGTCTTGACAGCCCCTAATGATTTTGGCTACACCTTC. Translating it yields CATSRVLTAPNDFGYTF. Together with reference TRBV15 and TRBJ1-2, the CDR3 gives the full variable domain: DAMVIQNPRYQVTQFGKPVTLSCSQTLNHNVMYWYQQKSSQAPKLLFHYYDKDFNNEADTPDNFQSRRPNTSFCFLDIRSPGLGDTAMYLCATSRVLTAPNDFGYTFGSGTRLTVV.

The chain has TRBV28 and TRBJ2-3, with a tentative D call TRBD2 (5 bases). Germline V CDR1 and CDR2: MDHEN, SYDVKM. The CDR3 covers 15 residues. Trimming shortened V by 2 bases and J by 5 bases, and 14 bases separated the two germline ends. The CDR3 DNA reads TGTGCCAGCAGTTTAGACGGTATACGGGGAGATACGCAGTATTTT. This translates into CASSLDGIRGDTQYF.

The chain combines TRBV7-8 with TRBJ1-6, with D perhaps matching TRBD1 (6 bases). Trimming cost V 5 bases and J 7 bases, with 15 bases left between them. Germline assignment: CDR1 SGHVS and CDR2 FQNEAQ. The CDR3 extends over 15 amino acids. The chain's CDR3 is CASSRTGSGNSPLHF. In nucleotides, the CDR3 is TGTGCCAGCAGCCGAACAGGGTCCGGAAATTCACCCCTCCACTTT.